This T cell receptor beta chain was found in a study of cytomegalovirus exposure and HLA in healthy donors. Overall study results and limits: Reportedly, cytomegalovirus status was diagnosed with high sensitivity and specificity. The study found most TCR sequences rare, yet found some public TCRs in many donors. Cytomegalovirus-associated status was assigned to about 170 TCR beta chains.

Some clones are missing from TCRdb's copy, which holds only in-frame ones; the method was immunoSEQ multiplex PCR. The sample consists of 110,000 or so clones, approximately 94% of them appearing once. This CDR3 spans 12 amino acids. V was clipped by 8 bases and J by 5 bases, with 12 bases between them. Looked up from germline, CDR1 is SGHAT and CDR2 is FQNNGV. To note about this clone: Its specificity is not known.

The approximately 120-subject validation cohort, separate from the roughly 700-subject first cohort, included the donors. The clonotype comes from a woman under 30 in good health and CMV-seronegative. Material: PBMCs. The chain uses TRBV11-2 and TRBJ2-5; D unresolved. CDR3 nucleotides: TGTGCCAGCGGGCGATCCCGGGAGACCCAGTACTTC. Translated: CASGRSRETQYF.